The clone carrying this T cell receptor (beta chain) was observed a handful of times. The antigen remains unidentified. The germline gene is not matched at one end of the junction; a read error may be the cause. This sample was included in a study of T-cell memory formation after mild COVID-19. Study information: In these data, TCR clusters were largely donor specific. Whole-study findings and limits: Second-wave clones peaking on day 37 lacked confirmed SARS-CoV-2 specificity. CD4+ contracting clones were found mainly in CM and EM, and CD8+ ones in EMRA.

Barcoded TCR alpha and TCR beta cDNA libraries with UMIs came from 5'RACE using constant-segment primers. TCRdb analysed the 5' RACE reads with MiXCR anew, one entry per CDR3 protein. The data hold just over 400,000 distinct CDR3 sequences, with about a quarter observed a single time. The CDR3 is 13 amino acids. The V gene's germline CDR1 is SSHAT and CDR2 FNYEAQ (reference sequence). The sample consisted of PBMCs or a T cell subset sorted from them (not recorded which). This sequence originates from an adult woman who had mild COVID-19 (a few samples of this study predate the infection). Cell type and time point are not known. The chain carries TRBV7-7 and TRBJ2-7; 7 bases are a match to TRBD1. The CDR3 reads CASSQGTVGEQYF. CDR3 nucleotides: TGTGCTAGCAGCCAAGGGACAGTTGGGGAGCAGTACTTC.